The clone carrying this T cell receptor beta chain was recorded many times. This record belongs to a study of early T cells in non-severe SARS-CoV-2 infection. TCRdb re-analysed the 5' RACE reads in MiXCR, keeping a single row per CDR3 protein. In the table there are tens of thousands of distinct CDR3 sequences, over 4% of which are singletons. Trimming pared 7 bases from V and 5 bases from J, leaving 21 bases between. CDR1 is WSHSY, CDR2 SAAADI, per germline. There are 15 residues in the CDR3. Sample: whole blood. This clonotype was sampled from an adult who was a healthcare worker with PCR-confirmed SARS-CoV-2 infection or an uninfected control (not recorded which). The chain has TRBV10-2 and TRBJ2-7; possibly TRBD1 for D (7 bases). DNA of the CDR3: TGCGCCAGCATAGGAGGGGGCTTAGGGGAGGACGAGCAGTACTTC. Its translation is CASIGGGLGEDEQYF.